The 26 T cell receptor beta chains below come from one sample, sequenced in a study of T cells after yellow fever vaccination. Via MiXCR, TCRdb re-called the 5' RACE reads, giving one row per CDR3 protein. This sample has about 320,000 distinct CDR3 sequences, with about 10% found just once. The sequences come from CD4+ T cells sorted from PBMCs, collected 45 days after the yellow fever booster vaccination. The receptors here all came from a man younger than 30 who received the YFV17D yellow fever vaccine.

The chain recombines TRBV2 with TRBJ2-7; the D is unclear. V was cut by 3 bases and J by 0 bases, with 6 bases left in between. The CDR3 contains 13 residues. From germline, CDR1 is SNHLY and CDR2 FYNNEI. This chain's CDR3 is CASSDRSSYEQYV. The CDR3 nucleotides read TGTGCCAGCAGTGACAGGAGCTCCTACGAGCAGTACGTC.

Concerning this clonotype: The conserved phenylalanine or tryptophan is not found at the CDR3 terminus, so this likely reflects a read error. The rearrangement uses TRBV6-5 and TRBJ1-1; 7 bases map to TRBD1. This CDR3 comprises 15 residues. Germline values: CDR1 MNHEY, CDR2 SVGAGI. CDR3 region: CATAGLAGGNTEAFL. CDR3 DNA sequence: TGTGCTACAGCGGGACTGGCAGGGGGGAACACTGAAGCTTTCCTT.

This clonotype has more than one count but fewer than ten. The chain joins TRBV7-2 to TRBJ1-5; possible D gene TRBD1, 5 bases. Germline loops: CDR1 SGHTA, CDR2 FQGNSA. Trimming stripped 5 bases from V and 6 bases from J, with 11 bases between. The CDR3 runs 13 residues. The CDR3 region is CASSPPGRQPQHF. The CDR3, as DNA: TGTGCCAGCAGCCCCCCGGGGCGTCAGCCCCAGCATTTT.

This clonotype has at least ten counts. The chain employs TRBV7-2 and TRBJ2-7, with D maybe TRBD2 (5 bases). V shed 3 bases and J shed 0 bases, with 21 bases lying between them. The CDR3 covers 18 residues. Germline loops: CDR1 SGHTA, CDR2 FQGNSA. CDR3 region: CASSFHLTGLLSSYEQYF. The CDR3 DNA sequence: TGTGCCAGCAGCTTCCACCTTACTGGACTGTTGAGCTCCTACGAGCAGTACTTC.

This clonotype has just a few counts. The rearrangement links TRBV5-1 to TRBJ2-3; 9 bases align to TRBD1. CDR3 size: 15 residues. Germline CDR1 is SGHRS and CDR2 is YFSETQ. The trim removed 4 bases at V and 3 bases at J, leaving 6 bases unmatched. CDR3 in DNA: TGCGCCAGCAGCGACACGGGACAGGGAACAGATACGCAGTATTTT. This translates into CASSDTGQGTDTQYF.

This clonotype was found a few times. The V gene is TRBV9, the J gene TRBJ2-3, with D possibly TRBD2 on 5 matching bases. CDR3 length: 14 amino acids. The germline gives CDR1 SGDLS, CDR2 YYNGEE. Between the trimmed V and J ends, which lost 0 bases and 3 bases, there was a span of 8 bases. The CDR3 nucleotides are TGTGCCAGCAGCGTAGTTCCGGGGACAGATACGCAGTATTTT. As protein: CASSVVPGTDTQYF.

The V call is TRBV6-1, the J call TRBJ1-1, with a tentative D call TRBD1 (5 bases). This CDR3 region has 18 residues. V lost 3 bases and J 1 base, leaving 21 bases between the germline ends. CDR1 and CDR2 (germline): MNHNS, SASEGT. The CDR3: CASSEPGSYLPENTEAFF. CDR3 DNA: TGTGCCAGCAGTGAGCCAGGGTCCTATCTACCAGAGAACACTGAAGCTTTCTTT.

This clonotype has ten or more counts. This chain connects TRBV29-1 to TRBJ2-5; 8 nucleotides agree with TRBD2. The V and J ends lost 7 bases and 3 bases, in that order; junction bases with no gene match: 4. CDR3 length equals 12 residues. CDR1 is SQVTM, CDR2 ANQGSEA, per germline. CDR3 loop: CSAGGAKETQYF. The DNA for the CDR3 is TGCAGCGCGGGGGGGGCGAAAGAGACCCAGTACTTC.

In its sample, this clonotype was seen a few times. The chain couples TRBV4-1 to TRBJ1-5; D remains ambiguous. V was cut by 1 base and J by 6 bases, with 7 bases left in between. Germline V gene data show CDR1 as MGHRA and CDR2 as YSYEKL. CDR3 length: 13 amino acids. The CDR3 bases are TGCGCCAGCAGCCAAGGAGATTTTCAGCCCCAGCATTTT. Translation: CASSQGDFQPQHF.

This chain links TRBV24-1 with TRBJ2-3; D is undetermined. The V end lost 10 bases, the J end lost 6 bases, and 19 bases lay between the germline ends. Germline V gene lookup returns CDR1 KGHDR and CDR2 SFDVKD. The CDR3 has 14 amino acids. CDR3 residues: CATPGGRRLDTQYF. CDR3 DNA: TGTGCCACGCCAGGTGGACGGCGGCTGGATACGCAGTATTTT.

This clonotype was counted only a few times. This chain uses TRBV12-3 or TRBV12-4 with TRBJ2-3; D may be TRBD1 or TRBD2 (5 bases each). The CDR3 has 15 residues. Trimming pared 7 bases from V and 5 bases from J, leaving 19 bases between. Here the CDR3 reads CASTTGGAAIDTQYF. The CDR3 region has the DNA TGTGCCAGCACCACAGGAGGCGCGGCGATAGATACGCAGTATTTT.

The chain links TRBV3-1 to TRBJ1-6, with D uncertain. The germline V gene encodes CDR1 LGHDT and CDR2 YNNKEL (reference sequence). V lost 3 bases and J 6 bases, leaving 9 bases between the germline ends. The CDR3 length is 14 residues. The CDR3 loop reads CASSQVEGNSPLHF. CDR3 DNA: TGTGCCAGCAGCCAGGTTGAGGGTAATTCACCCCTCCACTTT.

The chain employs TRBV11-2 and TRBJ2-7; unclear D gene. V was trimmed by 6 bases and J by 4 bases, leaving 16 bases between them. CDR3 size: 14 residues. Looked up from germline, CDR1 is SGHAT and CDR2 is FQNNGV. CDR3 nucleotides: TGTGCCAGCAGTCGGAGTGCGGCCTCTTACGAGCAGTACTTC. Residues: CASSRSAASYEQYF.

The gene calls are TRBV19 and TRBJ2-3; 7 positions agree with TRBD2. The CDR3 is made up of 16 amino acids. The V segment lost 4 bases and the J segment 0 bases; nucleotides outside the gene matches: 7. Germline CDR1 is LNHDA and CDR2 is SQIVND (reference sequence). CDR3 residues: CASSTRLAASTDTQYF. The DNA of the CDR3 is TGTGCCAGTAGTACGCGACTAGCTGCTAGCACAGATACGCAGTATTTT.

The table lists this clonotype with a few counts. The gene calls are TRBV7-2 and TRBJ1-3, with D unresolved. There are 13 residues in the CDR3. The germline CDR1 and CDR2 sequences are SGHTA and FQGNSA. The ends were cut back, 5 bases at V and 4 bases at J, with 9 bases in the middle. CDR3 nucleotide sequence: TGTGCCAGCAGCCCCGACATCGGAAACACCATATATTTT. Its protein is CASSPDIGNTIYF.

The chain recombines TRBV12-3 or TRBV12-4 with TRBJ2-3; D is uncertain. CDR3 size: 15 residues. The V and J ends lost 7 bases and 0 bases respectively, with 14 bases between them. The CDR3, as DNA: TGTGCCAGCACCTTCAGCTTGGCTAGCACAGATACGCAGTATTTT. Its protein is CASTFSLASTDTQYF.

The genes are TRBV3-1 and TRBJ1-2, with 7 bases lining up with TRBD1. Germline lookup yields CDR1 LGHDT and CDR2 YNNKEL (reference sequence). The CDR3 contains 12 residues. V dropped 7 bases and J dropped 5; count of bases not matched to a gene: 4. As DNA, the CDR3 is TGTGCCAGCAAGGGGACAGCTTATGGCTACACCTTC. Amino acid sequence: CASKGTAYGYTF.

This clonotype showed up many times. The CDR3 DNA reads as TGTGCCAGCAGCTTACGCACAGGGGTTGGGGAGCAGTTCTTC. Translating it yields CASSLRTGVGEQFF. The chain carries TRBV7-9 and TRBJ2-1; 7 bases line up with TRBD1. Germline CDR1 SEHNR, CDR2 FQNEAQ (reference sequence). V trimming: 2 bases; J trimming: 10 bases; junction bases outside the gene matches: 8. CDR3 length: 14 residues. Looking up the rest from reference TRBV7-9 and TRBJ2-1 gives the full variable domain: DTGVSQNPRHKITKRGQNVTFRCDPISEHNRLYWYRQTLGQGPEFLTYFQNEAQLEKSRLLSDRFSAERPKGSFSTLEIQRTEQGDSAMYLCASSLRTGVGEQFFGPGTRLTVL.

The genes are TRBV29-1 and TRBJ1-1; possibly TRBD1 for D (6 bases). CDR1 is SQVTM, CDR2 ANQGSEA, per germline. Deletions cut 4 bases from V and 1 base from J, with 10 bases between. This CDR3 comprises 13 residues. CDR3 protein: CSVVGGSNTEAFF. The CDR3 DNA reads TGCAGCGTTGTAGGGGGGTCGAACACTGAAGCTTTCTTT.

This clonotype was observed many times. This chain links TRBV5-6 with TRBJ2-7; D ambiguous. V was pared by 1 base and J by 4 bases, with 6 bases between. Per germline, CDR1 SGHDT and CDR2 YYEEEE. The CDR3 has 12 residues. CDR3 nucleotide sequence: TGTGCCAGCAGCTTGAGAGATTACGAGCAGTACTTC. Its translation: CASSLRDYEQYF.

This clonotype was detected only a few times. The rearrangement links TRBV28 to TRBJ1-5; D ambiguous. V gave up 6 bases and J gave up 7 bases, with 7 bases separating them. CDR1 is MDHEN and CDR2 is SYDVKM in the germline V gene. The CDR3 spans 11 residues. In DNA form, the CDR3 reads TGTGCCAGCAGCGCCGCACAGCCCCAGCATTTT. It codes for CASSAAQPQHF.

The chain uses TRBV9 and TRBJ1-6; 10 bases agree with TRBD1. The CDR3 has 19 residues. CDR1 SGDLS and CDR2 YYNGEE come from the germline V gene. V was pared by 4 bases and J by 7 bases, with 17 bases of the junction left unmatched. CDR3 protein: CASSPGGTGALPMNSPLHF. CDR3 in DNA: TGTGCCAGCAGCCCGGGGGGGACAGGGGCCCTACCGATGAATTCACCCCTCCACTTT.

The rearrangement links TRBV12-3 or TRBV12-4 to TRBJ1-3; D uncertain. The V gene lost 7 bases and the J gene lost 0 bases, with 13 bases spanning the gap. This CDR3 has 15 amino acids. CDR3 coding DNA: TGTGCCAGCAACCCGGACCTAAACTCTGGAAACACCATATATTTT. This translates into CASNPDLNSGNTIYF.

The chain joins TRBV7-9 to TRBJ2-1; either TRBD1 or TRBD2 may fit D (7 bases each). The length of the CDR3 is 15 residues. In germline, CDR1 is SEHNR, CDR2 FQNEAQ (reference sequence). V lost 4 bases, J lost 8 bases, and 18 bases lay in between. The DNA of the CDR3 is TGTGCCAGCAGCTATACCCCAGGGGGGGGGCATGAGCAGTTCTTC. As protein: CASSYTPGGGHEQFF.

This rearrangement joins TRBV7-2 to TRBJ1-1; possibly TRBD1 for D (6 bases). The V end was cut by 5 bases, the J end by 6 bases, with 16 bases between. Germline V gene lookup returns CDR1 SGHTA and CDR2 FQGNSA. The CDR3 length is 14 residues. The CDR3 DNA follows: TGTGCCAGCAGCCAGGCGGGGGGCAGCGCTGAAGCTTTCTTT. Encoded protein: CASSQAGGSAEAFF.

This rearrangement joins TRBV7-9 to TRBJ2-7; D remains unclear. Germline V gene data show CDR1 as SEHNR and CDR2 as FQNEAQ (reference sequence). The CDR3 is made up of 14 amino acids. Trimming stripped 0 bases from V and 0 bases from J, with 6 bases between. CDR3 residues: CASSLAHISYEQYF. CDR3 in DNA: TGTGCCAGCAGCTTAGCCCACATCTCCTACGAGCAGTACTTC.